Below are 11 T cell receptor beta chains sequenced from a single sample in a study of blood T cell repertoires in COVID-19. Method: immunoSEQ multiplex PCR; TCRdb's copy keeps in-frame clones and lacks some. The sample has 120,000 to 150,000 clones, almost 85% seen once. The sequencing sample was made of peripheral blood. Receptors were obtained from a human donor with acute or convalescent COVID-19. The donor label of this sample is uncertain.

The chain carries TRBV4-2 and TRBJ2-1; 10 nucleotides match TRBD2. V dropped 1 base and J dropped 5; count of bases not matched to a gene: 8. The germline CDR1 and CDR2 sequences are LGHNA and YNFKEQ. This CDR3 is built from 17 residues. CDR3 coding DNA: TGTGCCAGCAGCCAAGTATCCGGGACTAGCGTTAACAATGAGCAGTTCTTC. Its translation is CASSQVSGTSVNNEQFF.

This chain connects TRBV14 to TRBJ1-6; D is undetermined. The length of the CDR3 is 14 residues. The V end was cut by 0 bases, the J end by 8 bases, with 8 bases between. Germline lookup yields CDR1 SGHDN and CDR2 FVKESK. This CDR3 is CASSQEVSDSPLHF. Here the CDR3 DNA reads TGTGCCAGCAGCCAAGAGGTATCGGATTCACCCCTCCACTTT.

This clone appeared many times. V and J are TRBV7-9 and TRBJ2-7; 7 bases agree with TRBD1. After removal of 6 bases from V and 4 bases from J, the junction contained 24 bases not matched to a gene. CDR3 length equals 19 residues. Germline V lookup: CDR1 SEHNR, CDR2 FQNEAQ (reference sequence). The CDR3 region has the DNA TGTGCCAGCAGTTTTTTTTCGGGACCGGGAAGACAGGGATTGTACGAGCAGTACTTC. Translation gives CASSFFSGPGRQGLYEQYF.

This sequence joins TRBV6-5 and TRBJ2-7; perhaps TRBD1 as D (6 bases). V was cut by 0 bases and J by 3 bases, with 9 bases left in between. The CDR3 totals 14 residues. CDR1 and CDR2 (germline): MNHEY, SVGAGI. The CDR3 bases are TGTGCCAGCAGTTACTCGAAACAGGGCTACGAGCAGTACTTC. Protein: CASSYSKQGYEQYF.

The gene calls are TRBV12-5 and TRBJ1-3; 8 bases are shared with TRBD1. Germline CDR1 and CDR2: LGHNT and FRNRAP. The V and J ends lost 4 bases and 1 base, in that order; junction bases with no gene match: 3. The CDR3 sequence is 15 residues long. CDR3 protein: CASGSDRVSGNTIYF. CDR3 bases: TGTGCTAGTGGTTCGGACAGGGTTTCTGGAAACACCATATATTTT.

The sample holds a few counts of this clone. The rearrangement links TRBV19 to TRBJ2-7, with 9 nucleotides matching TRBD2. This CDR3 comprises 13 residues. Germline CDR1 is LNHDA and CDR2 is SQIVND (reference sequence). The J segment lost 5 bases and the V segment lost 7 bases, leaving 6 bases of the junction unmatched. In nucleotides, the CDR3 is TGTGCCAGTAACCCGCGGGGGGGAGACGAGCAGTACTTC. The encoded protein is CASNPRGGDEQYF.

The chain recombines TRBV5-1 with TRBJ2-4, with 10 bases fitting TRBD1. Germline V gene lookup returns CDR1 SGHRS and CDR2 YFSETQ. Trimming cost V 5 bases and J 9 bases; bases outside gene matches: 8. The CDR3 contains 14 residues. The DNA for the CDR3 is TGCGCCAGCAGGTCCGGGACAGGGGTGAGCATTCAGTACTTC. Its protein product is CASRSGTGVSIQYF. The full variable domain, completed using reference TRBV5-1 and TRBJ2-4, is KAGVTQTPRYLIKTRGQQVTLSCSPISGHRSVSWYQQTPGQGLQFLFEYFSETQRNKGNFPGRFSGRQFSNSRSEMNVSTLELGDSALYLCASRSGTGVSIQYFGAGTRLSVL.

This clone was observed a few times. The chain is built from TRBV19 and TRBJ2-3; the D is unclear. CDR3 length: 12 residues. The V end was cut by 5 bases, the J end by 2 bases, with 5 bases between. Germline V CDR1 and CDR2: LNHDA, SQIVND (reference sequence). The CDR3 nucleotides read TGTGCCAGTAGTCCAAACACAGATACGCAGTATTTT. Translation gives CASSPNTDTQYF.

The chain combines TRBV2 with TRBJ2-3, with 14 bases fitting TRBD2. The junction had 5 bases not matched to a gene; V was cut back by 7 bases and J by 8 bases. Germline V CDR1 and CDR2: SNHLY, FYNNEI. This CDR3 has 14 residues. In DNA, the CDR3 is TGTGCCAGCATGGGACTAGCGGGGGTTGGTACGCAGTATTTT. This encodes CASMGLAGVGTQYF.

J is TRBJ1-1 and V is TRBV29-1; tentatively, D is TRBD1 (5 bases). V lost 1 base, J lost 6 bases, and 12 bases lay in between. CDR1 is SQVTM, CDR2 ANQGSEA, per germline. The CDR3 runs to 13 residues. The CDR3, as DNA: TGCAGCGTTGAAGCCCCTGGGGGGTCTGAAGCTTTCTTT. Its translation: CSVEAPGGSEAFF.

The V gene is TRBV6-5, the J gene TRBJ1-2; D may be TRBD1 (6 bases). Per the germline V gene, CDR1 is MNHEY and CDR2 is SVGAGI. V dropped 5 bases and J dropped 8 bases, with 21 bases sitting between them. The CDR3 covers 15 residues. This chain's CDR3 is CASSQTRDTFDGYTF. The CDR3 coding sequence is TGTGCCAGCAGTCAAACCCGGGACACCTTCGACGGCTACACCTTC.